What follows are 2 T cell receptor beta chains derived from one specimen sequenced in a study of T cell clonotyping in hematopoietic cell transplantation. Assay: immunoSEQ multiplex PCR; the TCRdb copy retains only in-frame clones and omits some. The sample contains over 7,500 clones, 95% to 97% of which appear only once. Sequenced material: peripheral blood mononuclear cells, taken 100 days after allogeneic stem cell transplant. The receptors were sampled from a male patient aged 60 to 75 who had an allogeneic stem cell transplant from a related donor, so the T cells may come from the graft donor. Some clones in this sample may be carry-over from other donors' samples.

The rearrangement uses TRBV10-1 and TRBJ1-5; 12 positions agree with TRBD1. CDR1 and CDR2 from the germline V gene are WNHNN and SYGVQD (reference sequence). The CDR3 length is 18 residues. V shed 8 bases, J shed 0 bases, and the junction held 11 bases outside the gene matches. This chain's CDR3 is CASGWDRGLPNSNQPQHF. Written as DNA, the CDR3 is TGCGCCAGCGGCTGGGACAGGGGGCTCCCCAATAGCAATCAGCCCCAGCATTTT.

The V and J genes are TRBV6-5 and TRBJ1-2; D is perhaps TRBD1 (5 bases). The CDR3 runs 15 residues. The V end lost 2 bases, the J end lost 8 bases, and 18 bases lay between the germline ends. Germline V CDR1 and CDR2: MNHEY, SVGAGI. The CDR3 is CASSYDGGNRGGYTF. The CDR3, as DNA: TGTGCCAGCAGTTACGATGGGGGGAATCGTGGAGGCTACACCTTC.